This TCR beta chain is drawn from a study of blood T cell repertoires in COVID-19. The germline V gene has CDR1 SGHNT and CDR2 YENEEA. V lost 0 bases, J lost 0 bases, and 24 bases lay in between. The CDR3 contains 21 residues. Assay used: immunoSEQ multiplex PCR; TCRdb lists only in-frame clones, some missing. There are almost 80,000 clones in the sample; about nine tenths occur only once, and roughly 0.73% lies in the top ten. Sequencing was carried out using peripheral blood. The chain joins TRBV11-3 to TRBJ2-1, with D possibly matching TRBD1 (6 bases). This receptor was identified in a woman older than 75 with acute or convalescent COVID-19. The CDR3 sequence is CASSLDGTSAITFSSYNEQFF. CDR3 sequence (DNA): TGTGCCAGCAGCTTAGATGGGACAAGTGCTATCACGTTTAGCTCCTACAATGAGCAGTTCTTC.